What follows are 15 T cell receptor beta chains derived from one specimen sequenced in a study of blood T cell repertoires in COVID-19 (dated by TCRdb to about 2020). The method behind the library was the immunoSEQ multiplex PCR assay. Not all clones reach the TCRdb copy of this immuneACCESS table, which keeps in-frame sequences only. Checked studies attribute under half of the gap to unresolved V genes and leave the rest unexplained. Within this sample are over 120,000 clones, with around 82% of them counted one time only. Approximately 4% of the sample is held by the ten biggest clonotypes. What was sequenced was peripheral blood. Receptors were obtained from an older woman with acute or convalescent COVID-19.

The chain combines TRBV5-1 with TRBJ2-7, with TRBD1 as a possible D gene (5 bases). The germline V gene has CDR1 SGHRS and CDR2 YFSETQ. This CDR3 spans 15 amino acids. Trimming left V 4 bases short and J 0 bases short, with 14 bases between. CDR3 bases: TGCGCCAGCAGCCTAACGCAGGGTTCCTCCTACGAGCAGTACTTC. It specifies CASSLTQGSSYEQYF. The entire variable domain, with the rest obtained from reference TRBV5-1 and TRBJ2-7, is as follows: KAGVTQTPRYLIKTRGQQVTLSCSPISGHRSVSWYQQTPGQGLQFLFEYFSETQRNKGNFPGRFSGRQFSNSRSEMNVSTLELGDSALYLCASSLTQGSSYEQYFGPGTRLTVT.

This clone was observed a handful of times. The chain combines TRBV6-5 with TRBJ1-1; TRBD1 agrees at 8 bases. CDR3 length: 15 amino acids. Germline V gene sequence: CDR1 MNHEY, CDR2 SVGAGI. The V gene end was trimmed by 6 bases and the J gene end by 4 bases; junction bases not matched to a gene: 10. The CDR3 loop is CASRPPTGAGTEAFF. The DNA for the CDR3 is TGTGCCAGCAGGCCCCCGACAGGGGCAGGCACTGAAGCTTTCTTT.

The rearrangement uses TRBV6-6 and TRBJ2-1; D ambiguous. Trimming removed 7 bases at V and 0 bases at J, with 13 bases between. Germline V gene lookup returns CDR1 MNHNY and CDR2 SVGAGI (reference sequence). The CDR3 covers 15 residues. The CDR3 DNA is TGTGCCAGCACCGGCCGGGTTGACTCCTACAATGAGCAGTTCTTC. Amino acid sequence: CASTGRVDSYNEQFF.

The chain employs TRBV7-9 and TRBJ1-5, with 7 bases aligning to TRBD1. Germline CDR1 is SEHNR and CDR2 is FQNEAQ (reference sequence). This CDR3 region has 15 residues. V lost 3 bases to trimming and J lost 7 bases; unmatched junction nucleotides: 9. DNA for the CDR3: TGTGCCAGCAGCTTGCACAGGGGACATGAACAGCCCCAGCATTTT. It codes for CASSLHRGHEQPQHF.

J is TRBJ1-2 and V is TRBV28, with D possibly TRBD1 on 6 matching bases. This CDR3 is 12 amino acids long. The germline CDR1 and CDR2 sequences are MDHEN and SYDVKM. Trimming left V 8 bases short and J 6 bases short, with 13 bases between. CDR3 nucleotides: TGTGCCAGCCCCGACAGGCGGGATGGCTACACCTTC. Translating it yields CASPDRRDGYTF.

The chain uses TRBV9 and TRBJ1-3; no clear D. Trimming stripped 0 bases from V and 0 bases from J, with 7 bases between. The CDR3 sequence is 15 residues long. Germline V gene data show CDR1 as SGDLS and CDR2 as YYNGEE. The CDR3 loop is CASSVGAASGNTIYF. CDR3 coding DNA: TGTGCCAGCAGCGTAGGGGCCGCCTCTGGAAACACCATATATTTT.

The V and J genes are TRBV19 and TRBJ2-7; 7 bases are shared with TRBD1. The CDR3 length is 13 residues. With V trimmed by 5 bases and J by 2 bases, 3 bases remained unmatched. The germline V gene encodes CDR1 LNHDA and CDR2 SQIVND (reference sequence). Here the CDR3 DNA reads TGTGCCAGTAGTCCGGGGACAGCCTACGAGCAGTACTTC. This encodes CASSPGTAYEQYF.

This chain uses TRBV19 with TRBJ2-7; TRBD2 matches 14 bases. Germline V CDR1 and CDR2: LNHDA, SQIVND (reference sequence). The CDR3 sequence is 15 residues long. After removal of 5 bases from V and 8 bases from J, the junction contained 8 bases not matched to a gene. CDR3 amino acids: CASSPETSGRVKQYF. CDR3 nucleotide sequence: TGTGCCAGTAGTCCCGAGACTAGCGGGAGGGTTAAGCAGTACTTC.

This clone has only a few counts. The chain employs TRBV19 and TRBJ2-3; TRBD2 might be the D (5 bases). V lost 8 bases to trimming and J lost 4 bases, with 10 bases between them. The germline V gene encodes CDR1 LNHDA and CDR2 SQIVND (reference sequence). The CDR3 runs 12 residues. CDR3 loop: CASSGTADTQYF. CDR3 nucleotides: TGTGCCAGTTCGGGAACCGCAGATACGCAGTATTTT.

The rearrangement links TRBV19 to TRBJ1-3; 8 bases map to TRBD1. Germline V gene sequence: CDR1 LNHDA, CDR2 SQIVND (reference sequence). The CDR3 runs 14 residues. The trim removed 10 bases at V and 7 bases at J, leaving 12 bases unmatched. The CDR3 sequence is CAISPGQAPNTIYF. CDR3 nucleotides: TGTGCCATCTCTCCGGGACAGGCCCCGAACACCATATATTTT.

The chain combines TRBV28 with TRBJ1-1; D is uncertain. The germline V and J ends were trimmed by 7 bases and 3 bases, with 12 bases remaining between them. There are 13 residues in the CDR3. Per the germline V gene, CDR1 is MDHEN and CDR2 is SYDVKM. CDR3 bases: TGTGCCAGCACAGAGGCGCCGGACACTGAAGCTTTCTTT. This sequence encodes CASTEAPDTEAFF.

The chain uses TRBV19 and TRBJ1-1; D perhaps matches TRBD1 (5 bases). Per the germline V gene, CDR1 is LNHDA and CDR2 is SQIVND (reference sequence). Between the trimmed V and J ends, which lost 4 bases and 7 bases, there was a span of 7 bases. The CDR3 has 11 residues. CDR3 DNA sequence: TGTGCCAGTAGTACGGGGGATGAAGCTTTCTTT. Protein sequence: CASSTGDEAFF.

The J gene is TRBJ2-1, the V gene TRBV5-1; 8 nucleotides line up with TRBD2. Trimming at V came to 3 bases and at J to 1 base, leaving 21 bases not matched to a gene. This CDR3 is built from 21 residues. Germline CDR1 and CDR2: SGHRS and YFSETQ. DNA for the CDR3: TGCGCCAGCAGCTCCCCATTAGCGGGATTTTGGTCGAAGAGTTCCTACAATGAGCAGTTCTTC. This gives the protein CASSSPLAGFWSKSSYNEQFF.

The V and J genes are TRBV11-2 and TRBJ2-7, with D maybe TRBD2 (5 bases). This CDR3 has 14 amino acids. V lost 1 base to trimming and J lost 3 bases, with 10 bases between them. Germline-derived CDR1 and CDR2 are SGHAT and FQNNGV. CDR3 amino acids: CASSLGGVLYEQYF. The CDR3 nucleotides are TGTGCCAGCAGCTTAGGGGGAGTTCTCTACGAGCAGTACTTC.

On this clone itself: Relative to the germline gene, one junction end is altered; a read error may explain this. J is TRBJ2-7 and V is TRBV12-3 or TRBV12-4; D gene ambiguous. The CDR3 length is 13 residues. The CDR3 loop reads CASSSPPPYRFHF. The CDR3 bases are TGTGCCAGCAGTTCCCCCCCTCCGTACAGATTTCACTTC.